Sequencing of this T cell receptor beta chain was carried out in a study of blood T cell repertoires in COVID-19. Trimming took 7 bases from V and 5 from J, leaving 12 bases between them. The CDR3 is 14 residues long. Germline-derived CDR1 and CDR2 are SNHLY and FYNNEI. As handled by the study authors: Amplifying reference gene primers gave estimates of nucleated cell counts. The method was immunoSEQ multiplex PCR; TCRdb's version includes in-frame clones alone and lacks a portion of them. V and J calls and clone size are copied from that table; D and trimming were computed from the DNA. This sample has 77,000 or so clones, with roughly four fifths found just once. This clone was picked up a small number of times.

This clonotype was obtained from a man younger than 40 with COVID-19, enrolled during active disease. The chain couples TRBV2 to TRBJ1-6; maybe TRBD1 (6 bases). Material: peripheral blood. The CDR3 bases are TGTGCCAGCACCGGGACAACCAATAATTCACCCCTCCACTTT. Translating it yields CASTGTTNNSPLHF.